A single sample gave rise to the 16 T cell receptor beta chains below, sequenced in a study of cytomegalovirus exposure and HLA in healthy donors. Sequencing used immunoSEQ multiplex PCR; TCRdb keeps in-frame clones, though not all of them. The sample lists some 130,000 clones; approximately 82% were seen once. The sequencing sample was made of PBMCs. The receptors were sampled from a man aged 25-45 years in good health and CMV-seropositive.

The chain has TRBV9 and TRBJ1-5; D gene unclear. CDR1 is SGDLS, CDR2 YYNGEE, per germline. Trimming removed 2 bases at V and 5 bases at J, with 8 bases between. This CDR3 has 13 amino acids. Written as DNA, the CDR3 is TGTGCCAGCAGCGTGCGTGCGGATCAGCCCCAGCATTTT. Translation gives CASSVRADQPQHF. Full variable domain (missing parts from reference TRBV9 and TRBJ1-5): DSGVTQTPKHLITATGQRVTLRCSPRSGDLSVYWYQQSLDQGLQFLIQYYNGEERAKGNILERFSAQQFPDLHSELNLSSLELGDSALYFCASSVRADQPQHFGDGTRLSIL.

This clone was picked up one time. This sequence joins TRBV4-3 and TRBJ2-1; TRBD2 aligns across 8 bases. The V gene end was trimmed by 0 bases and the J gene end by 3 bases; junction bases not matched to a gene: 4. This CDR3 region has 16 residues. CDR1 LGHNA and CDR2 YSLEER come from the germline V gene. CDR3 nucleotide sequence: TGCGCCAGCAGCCAAGATAGGCGGGGGGTCTACAATGAGCAGTTCTTC. Protein sequence: CASSQDRRGVYNEQFF.

The V call is TRBV7-9, the J call TRBJ2-1; tentative D call: TRBD1 (6 bases). Trimming took off 1 base at V and 4 bases at J, with 11 bases between the two ends. Per the germline V gene, CDR1 is SEHNR and CDR2 is FQNEAQ (reference sequence). The CDR3 extends over 15 amino acids. The CDR3 region is CASSLGGQLYNEQFF. CDR3 DNA sequence: TGTGCCAGCAGCTTAGGGGGGCAGCTTTACAATGAGCAGTTCTTC.

This clone appeared once. This chain connects TRBV5-8 to TRBJ2-3, with D hard to call. Germline V gene data show CDR1 as SGHTS and CDR2 as YDEGEE. The CDR3 length is 15 residues. The ends were cut back, 0 bases at V and 1 base at J, with 9 bases in the middle. CDR3 sequence (DNA): TGTGCCAGCAGCTTGGGGTCCCTAGGCACAGATACGCAGTATTTT. This codes for CASSLGSLGTDTQYF.

This clone was observed once. The V and J genes are TRBV4-3 and TRBJ2-7; possible D gene TRBD1, 5 bases. Germline lookup yields CDR1 LGHNA and CDR2 YSLEER. The V end lost 0 bases, the J end lost 3 bases, and 12 bases lay between the germline ends. This CDR3 has 15 amino acids. CDR3 region: CASSQDRGTGYEQYF. CDR3 in DNA: TGCGCCAGCAGCCAAGATAGGGGCACCGGCTACGAGCAGTACTTC.

The rearrangement links TRBV6-1 to TRBJ1-1, with D perhaps TRBD1 (6 bases). The CDR3 spans 17 residues. Germline values: CDR1 MNHNS, CDR2 SASEGT. V was shortened by 4 bases and J by 4 bases, with 22 bases between the two germline ends. This CDR3 reads CASSVLQGGRVTTEAFF. CDR3 bases: TGTGCCAGCAGTGTACTACAGGGAGGGAGGGTTACCACTGAAGCTTTCTTT.

The chain couples TRBV10-3 to TRBJ2-3, with TRBD1 matching 9 bases. Trimming at V came to 4 bases and at J to 4 bases, leaving 0 bases not matched to a gene. The germline V gene encodes CDR1 ENHRY and CDR2 SYGVKD. The CDR3 spans 13 residues. The CDR3 region is CAISGDRADTQYF. The CDR3 DNA sequence: TGTGCCATCAGTGGGGACAGGGCAGATACGCAGTATTTT.

V and J are TRBV11-2 and TRBJ1-3; TRBD1 is a possible D gene (5 bases). The CDR3 contains 15 residues. CDR1 is SGHAT, CDR2 FQNNGV, per germline. The V end was cut by 5 bases, the J end by 4 bases, with 15 bases between. CDR3 DNA sequence: TGTGCCAGCAGCCCTTCGGACAAATCGGGAAACACCATATATTTT. Translated: CASSPSDKSGNTIYF.

The gene calls are TRBV5-1 and TRBJ1-1; no definite D call. Germline CDR1 reads SGHRS; CDR2 reads YFSETQ. Trimming took off 1 base at V and 0 bases at J, with 10 bases between the two ends. The CDR3 sequence is 15 residues long. CDR3 amino acids: CASSLIYRMNTEAFF. CDR3 DNA: TGCGCCAGCAGCTTGATTTATAGAATGAACACTGAAGCTTTCTTT.

The V gene is TRBV9, the J gene TRBJ2-2; possibly TRBD2 for D (7 bases). This CDR3 is built from 17 residues. Germline V gene lookup returns CDR1 SGDLS and CDR2 YYNGEE. Trimming took off 0 bases at V and 0 bases at J, with 12 bases between the two ends. The CDR3: CASSVDRGGANTGELFF. CDR3 nucleotides: TGTGCCAGCAGCGTAGATAGGGGGGGGGCGAACACCGGGGAGCTGTTTTTT. The complete variable domain, with remaining parts taken from reference TRBV9 and TRBJ2-2, reads DSGVTQTPKHLITATGQRVTLRCSPRSGDLSVYWYQQSLDQGLQFLIQYYNGEERAKGNILERFSAQQFPDLHSELNLSSLELGDSALYFCASSVDRGGANTGELFFGEGSRLTVL.

This clone was counted once. This sequence joins TRBV27 and TRBJ2-7, with D possibly matching TRBD2 (6 bases). Per the germline V gene, CDR1 is MNHEY and CDR2 is SMNVEV (reference sequence). Between the trimmed V and J ends, which lost 2 bases and 3 bases, there was a span of 11 bases. This CDR3 contains 14 residues. The CDR3 sequence is CASSLSGGIYEQYF. The CDR3 bases are TGTGCCAGCAGTTTAAGTGGCGGGATCTACGAGCAGTACTTC.

The V call is TRBV9, the J call TRBJ1-1, with 7 bases fitting TRBD1. J gave up 7 bases and V 0 bases, and 6 bases lay outside the gene matches. CDR1 and CDR2 from the germline V gene are SGDLS and YYNGEE. CDR3 size: 14 residues. CDR3 in amino acids: CASSVEEGAGEAFF. CDR3 bases: TGTGCCAGCAGCGTAGAAGAGGGGGCTGGTGAAGCTTTCTTT. The variable domain in full, with the rest retrieved from reference TRBV9 and TRBJ1-1, is DSGVTQTPKHLITATGQRVTLRCSPRSGDLSVYWYQQSLDQGLQFLIQYYNGEERAKGNILERFSAQQFPDLHSELNLSSLELGDSALYFCASSVEEGAGEAFFGQGTRLTVV.

This sequence joins TRBV13 and TRBJ2-3, with 9 bases that match TRBD2. This CDR3 contains 15 residues. Per germline, CDR1 PRHDT and CDR2 FYEKMQ (reference sequence). The ends lost 0 bases at V and 6 bases at J; junction bases unmatched: 4. The CDR3 loop is CASSLGLSGGDTQYF. As DNA, the CDR3 is TGTGCCAGCAGCTTAGGCCTTAGCGGGGGTGATACGCAGTATTTT.

In DNA form, the CDR3 reads TGTGCCAGCGGACTAGCGGGGAGCACAGATACGCAGTATTTT. Protein sequence: CASGLAGSTDTQYF. V gene TRBV6-5 combines with J gene TRBJ2-3, with TRBD2 identical over 12 bases. The CDR3 covers 14 residues. Germline values: CDR1 MNHEY, CDR2 SVGAGI. The V segment lost 8 bases and the J segment 0 bases; nucleotides outside the gene matches: 0.

This rearrangement joins TRBV18 to TRBJ2-7, with D possibly matching TRBD1 (6 bases). The CDR3 has 15 amino acids. V gave up 2 bases and J gave up 0 bases, with 11 bases separating them. The germline gives CDR1 KGHSH, CDR2 LQKENI. CDR3 nucleotides: TGTGCCAGCTCACCAACTTGGACAGACTCCTACGAGCAGTACTTC. Its protein is CASSPTWTDSYEQYF.

As regards this clone: Its ends do not fully match the called genes, so a read error is possible. The chain carries TRBV13 and TRBJ1-6; D uncertain. The CDR3 is 16 amino acids. Germline lookup yields CDR1 PRHDT and CDR2 FYEKMQ (reference sequence). The CDR3 here is CASSPVREEGNSPLHF. The CDR3 DNA is TGTGCCAGCAGCCCAGTTCGGGAAGAGGGAAATTCACCTCTCCACTTT. The entire variable domain, with the rest obtained from reference TRBV13 and TRBJ1-6, is as follows: AAGVIQSPRHLIKEKRETATLKCYPIPRHDTVYWYQQGPGQDPQFLISFYEKMQSDKGSIPDRFSAQQFSDYHSELNMSSLELGDSALYFCASSPVREEGNSPLHFGNGTRLTVT.